The rows below give T cell receptor beta chains drawn from one sample of a study of T cells in Graves' hyperthyroidism and ophthalmopathy. TCRdb used MiXCR to reprocess the multiplex PCR reads, holding one entry per CDR3 protein. Of 300,000 to 500,000 distinct CDR3 sequences listed, roughly an eighth were seen once; the top ten hold 25% to 30%. The sequencing sample was made of blood. The receptors shown here come from a man aged 50 to 60 with Graves' ophthalmopathy. Both conserved end residues are part of each CDR3. D genes are given only for firm matches. Rows may omit the clone size; those that give it use once, few, many or a size class.

>-|TRBV25-1|-|TRBJ1-1
CASSERVGGFDLNTEAFF
TGTGCCAGCAGTGAGCGAGTGGGAGGCTTTGATTTGAACACTGAAGCTTTCTTT
>-|TRBV6-4|-|TRBJ2-3
CANGVRTDTQYF
TGTGCCAACGGGGTCCGCACAGATACGCAGTATTTT
>few|TRBV29-1|-|TRBJ2-5
CSVGGWQETQYF
TGCAGCGTTGGCGGGTGGCAAGAGACCCAGTACTTC
>-|TRBV7-9|TRBD2|TRBJ2-2
CASSHPLAVNTGELFF
TGTGCCAGCAGCCACCCACTAGCGGTGAACACCGGGGAGCTGTTTTTT
>many|TRBV7-3|TRBD2|TRBJ2-1
CASSLMASGSSYNEQFF
TGTGCCAGCAGCTTAATGGCTAGCGGGAGTAGCTACAATGAGCAGTTCTTC
>many|TRBV18|-|TRBJ2-6
CASSPVRAGANVLTF
TGTGCCAGCTCACCAGTCAGGGCTGGGGCCAACGTCCTGACTTTC
>-|TRBV24-1|-|TRBJ2-5
CATKGSGPQETQYF
TGTGCCACCAAGGGTAGCGGACCGCAAGAGACCCAGTACTTC
>many|TRBV7-6|-|TRBJ2-7
CASSFQRTYEQYF
TGTGCCAGCAGCTTTCAACGGACCTACGAGCAGTACTTC
>few|TRBV9|-|TRBJ2-1
CASSSPRGASRDEQFF
TGTGCCAGCAGCTCCCCCCGGGGGGCATCTAGGGATGAGCAGTTCTTC
>many|TRBV20-1|TRBD2|TRBJ2-5
CSASETSGSIKTQYF
TGCAGTGCTTCTGAGACTAGCGGGAGTATTAAGACCCAGTACTTC
>-|TRBV10-3|-|TRBJ2-3
CAISESSQRLSTDTQYF
TGTGCCATCAGTGAGTCTTCACAGCGGCTTAGCACAGATACGCAGTATTTT
>many|TRBV7-9|-|TRBJ2-7
CASSPDRAGRIYYEQYF
TGTGCCAGCAGCCCTGACCGAGCAGGGCGAATTTACTACGAGCAGTACTTC
>many|TRBV9|-|TRBJ2-3
CASSVGLEAQYF
TGTGCCAGCAGCGTAGGCCTAGAGGCGCAGTATTTT
>-|TRBV20-1|TRBD1|TRBJ2-7
CSAGTGGPYEQYF
TGCAGTGCTGGTACAGGGGGCCCTTACGAGCAGTACTTC
>-|TRBV4-1|-|TRBJ1-1
CASSPGQTFTEAFF
TGCGCCAGCAGCCCAGGGCAGACTTTCACTGAAGCTTTCTTT
>-|TRBV9|-|TRBJ2-1
CASSVVSGGGNEQFF
TGTGCCAGCAGCGTAGTTAGCGGAGGGGGAAATGAGCAGTTCTTC
>few|TRBV11-2|TRBD2|TRBJ2-2
CASSSRTSGLHTGELFF
TGTGCCAGCAGCTCCCGGACTAGCGGGCTTCACACCGGGGAGCTGTTTTTT
>many|TRBV6-1|-|TRBJ2-7
CASSRAANYEQYF
TGTGCCAGCAGTCGGGCCGCGAACTACGAGCAGTACTTC
>many|TRBV18|-|TRBJ2-3
CASSPTRPDTQYF
TGTGCCAGCTCCCCCACGCGACCAGATACGCAGTATTTT
>many|TRBV27|-|TRBJ1-1
CASSVTENTEAFF
TGTGCCAGCAGTGTGACAGAGAACACTGAAGCTTTCTTT
>few|TRBV19|-|TRBJ2-7
CASSITISYEQYF
TGTGCCAGTAGTATTACTATCTCCTACGAGCAGTACTTC
>few|TRBV20-1|TRBD1|TRBJ2-1
CSADGQVREQFF
TGCAGTGCTGATGGACAGGTTCGTGAGCAGTTCTTC
>many|TRBV29-1|TRBD2|TRBJ2-2
CSAWGLAGAGELFF
TGCAGCGCTTGGGGACTAGCGGGAGCCGGGGAGCTGTTTTTT
>few|TRBV12-3/TRBV12-4|TRBD2|TRBJ2-1
CASRIAGGSYNEQFF
TGTGCCAGCCGAATAGCGGGCGGCTCCTACAATGAGCAGTTCTTC
>-|TRBV12-5|TRBD2|TRBJ2-1
CASGLVITSGRTAPNEQFF
TGTGCTAGTGGTTTGGTTATCACTAGCGGGAGGACTGCCCCCAATGAGCAGTTCTTC
>-|TRBV29-1|-|TRBJ2-7
CSVQGGAQLYEQYF
TGCAGCGTCCAAGGAGGGGCCCAACTCTACGAGCAGTACTTC
>-|TRBV7-9|TRBD2|TRBJ2-3
CASSFPPPSGSFDGTDTQYF
TGTGCCAGCAGCTTCCCCCCGCCTAGCGGGAGTTTTGATGGTACAGATACGCAGTATTTT
>many|TRBV20-1|-|TRBJ2-2
CSASGWGGELFF
TGCAGTGCTAGTGGCTGGGGTGGGGAGCTGTTTTTT
>few|TRBV15|-|TRBJ2-5
CATSAGAGETQYF
TGTGCCACCAGTGCAGGGGCAGGGGAGACCCAGTACTTC
>many|TRBV2|TRBD1|TRBJ1-1
CASSEVFRGLTEAFF
TGTGCCAGCAGTGAGGTGTTCAGGGGGCTCACTGAAGCTTTCTTT
>-|TRBV13|-|TRBJ2-2
CASSPSDGTGELFF
TGTGCCAGCAGCCCCTCGGATGGGACCGGGGAGCTGTTTTTT
>many|TRBV5-1|TRBD1|TRBJ2-7
CASSLTGGSSYEQYF
TGCGCCAGCAGCTTGACAGGGGGCTCCTCCTACGAGCAGTACTTC
>-|TRBV12-3/TRBV12-4|TRBD1|TRBJ2-7
CASSPGTGSAEQYF
TGTGCCAGCAGTCCCGGGACAGGGTCGGCCGAGCAGTACTTC
>many|TRBV10-3|-|TRBJ2-1
CAISVDSYNEQFF
TGTGCCATCAGTGTGGACTCATACAATGAGCAGTTCTTC
>many|TRBV20-1|-|TRBJ2-5
CSASSPGQETQYF
TGCAGTGCTAGTTCACCGGGACAAGAGACCCAGTACTTC
>many|TRBV30|TRBD2|TRBJ2-3
CAWSGGLAETADTQYF
TGTGCCTGGAGTGGGGGACTAGCGGAAACGGCGGATACGCAGTATTTT
>-|TRBV12-3/TRBV12-4|TRBD2|TRBJ2-1
CASSPPLAGGDEQFF
TGTGCCAGCAGTCCCCCCCTAGCGGGAGGGGATGAGCAGTTCTTC
>many|TRBV7-9|-|TRBJ2-1
CASSLSVTSGFDEQFF
TGTGCCAGCAGCCTCTCGGTCACTAGTGGCTTCGATGAGCAGTTCTTC
>few|TRBV5-1|-|TRBJ2-7
CASSLRSNYEQYF
TGCGCCAGCAGCTTGAGGTCCAACTACGAGCAGTACTTC
>many|TRBV5-1|-|TRBJ2-7
CASSLAYRGEQYF
TGCGCCAGCAGCTTGGCTTACCGGGGCGAGCAGTACTTC
>many|TRBV12-3/TRBV12-4|TRBD2|TRBJ2-1
CASRLAGASYNEQFF
TGTGCCAGCAGATTAGCGGGGGCCTCCTACAATGAGCAGTTCTTC
>many|TRBV29-1|-|TRBJ2-1
CSVEGERGSHAEQFF
TGCAGCGTTGAGGGGGAAAGGGGATCTCACGCTGAGCAGTTCTTC
>-|TRBV27|TRBD2|TRBJ2-7
CASGSGAGAYEQYF
TGTGCCAGCGGTTCTGGAGCGGGAGCCTACGAGCAGTACTTC
>many|TRBV5-1|-|TRBJ2-3
CASSLVRQSTDTQYF
TGCGCCAGCAGCTTGGTACGGCAAAGCACAGATACGCAGTATTTT
>-|TRBV28|-|TRBJ2-2
CAGRPGTQNTGELFF
TGTGCCGGCAGACCCGGGACCCAGAACACCGGGGAGCTGTTTTTT
>-|TRBV20-1|-|TRBJ2-7
CSAKLPTSSYEQYF
TGCAGTGCTAAACTCCCGACTAGTTCCTACGAGCAGTACTTC
>many|TRBV28|-|TRBJ1-3
CASSLLSGIGNTIYF
TGTGCCAGCAGCCTGCTTTCGGGAATTGGAAACACCATATATTTT
>-|TRBV19|-|TRBJ2-2
CATPRMASANTGELFF
TGTGCCACCCCTCGGATGGCTAGCGCGAACACCGGGGAGCTGTTTTTT
>few|TRBV18|-|TRBJ1-1
CASSPDGGLGAFF
TGTGCCAGCTCACCGGATGGGGGTTTGGGGGCTTTCTTT
>-|TRBV24-1|TRBD1|TRBJ2-1
CATSDHGTGGREQFF
TGTGCCACCAGTGATCATGGGACAGGGGGTCGTGAGCAGTTCTTC
>many|TRBV7-2|-|TRBJ2-3
CASSASGETQYF
TGTGCCAGCAGCGCCAGCGGTGAGACGCAGTATTTT
>many|TRBV20-1|-|TRBJ2-7
CSARDGLEQYF
TGCAGTGCTAGAGATGGGTTGGAGCAGTACTTC
>many|TRBV6-1|-|TRBJ2-5
CASTPLSPRGQETQYF
TGTGCCAGCACGCCTCTATCTCCCAGGGGACAAGAGACCCAGTACTTC
>-|TRBV19|-|TRBJ2-7
CASTAGTVYEQYF
TGTGCCAGTACCGCCGGGACGGTGTATGAGCAGTACTTC
>-|TRBV6-5|-|TRBJ1-2
CASSYSEVSNYGYTF
TGTGCCAGCAGTTACTCGGAAGTCAGTAACTATGGCTACACCTTC
>many|TRBV6-1|-|TRBJ1-1
CAGVQGFGTEAFF
TGTGCCGGGGTACAGGGCTTCGGCACTGAAGCTTTCTTT
>many|TRBV7-8|TRBD1|TRBJ2-7
CASSLEGGTGSYEQYF
TGTGCCAGCAGCTTAGAAGGGGGGACAGGCTCCTACGAGCAGTACTTC
>few|TRBV11-1|-|TRBJ2-3
CASSLIHRNTDTQYF
TGTGCCAGCAGCTTGATTCACAGGAACACAGATACGCAGTATTTT
>-|TRBV7-8|-|TRBJ2-5
CASSLGHRETQYF
TGTGCCAGCAGCTTGGGACATAGAGAGACCCAGTACTTC